This entry concerns a single TCR beta chain. Its antigen remains undetermined. It has no much larger one-base neighbor in the sample; base qualities were not kept. This specimen comes from a study of blood T cell repertoires in COVID-19 (TCRdb year 2020). About the investigation overall: Samples from collaborators originated in the United States, Italy and Spain and spanned both the acute and convalescent phases of COVID-19. The material from the prospective study consisted of cDNA or gDNA derived from T cells, B-cell-depleted T cells, or PBMCs. Subjects who had been exposed to COVID-19, were actively infected with it, or had recovered from it provided the deeply sampled blood TCRbeta repertoires that made up the dataset. A freely available public database, intended as a resource for researchers studying the immune response to SARS-CoV-2, is where the repertoires were released. The samples were drawn from two sources: the first 160 participants of the ongoing ImmuneRACE study, and 1,254 subjects contributed by 6 global collaborators. Sample metadata almost always included a de-identified subject ID, COVID-19 status, age in years and sex. HLA class I and class II types, where available, came from metadata supplied by the sample provider rather than from assay-based typing.

The immunoSEQ Assay, a bias-controlled multiplex PCR, was used to amplify TCRbeta CDR3 regions from genomic DNA. The authors' pipeline ran thus. Nucleated cell counts per sample were estimated from amplification of reference gene primers within the assay. To quantify the absolute abundance of each unique TCRbeta CDR3 rearrangement, sequence reads were collapsed and filtered. Productive Simpson clonality was computed per sample as the square root of Simpson's diversity index over productive rearrangements. The source is immuneACCESS, and TCRdb retained only in-frame sequences with V and J called. Part of the clones is not carried over; for the studies checked, unresolved V genes explain less than half of this, and the remainder is unexplained. Clone size and V and J calls were adopted from that table, with D and trimming inferred from the DNA. Counted in this sample were 250,000 to 300,000 clones; 80% to 90% of them appeared once. The ten largest clones represent about 12% of the sample.

CDR1 SGHKS and CDR2 YYEKEE were looked up in the germline V gene (reference sequence). The CDR3, cysteine through phenylalanine, is 16 amino acids long. CDR3 DNA only is kept here, 48 bases in frame from base 1. V has 5 bases trimmed and J has 1 base trimmed; junction bases matching no gene number 6. One collaborating source in Seattle enrolled patients during active infection and followed them longitudinally through the course of disease. Each collaborating institution followed its own protocols to collect whole blood in K2EDTA tubes. For TCRbeta analysis, collaborators shipped samples as frozen whole blood, isolated PBMCs, or DNA extracted from either of those sample types. The research as a whole found: How much clinical and demographic metadata was included differed by source and by participant, and the metadata was provided uncurated.

This TCR derives from a woman in her twenties or thirties with COVID-19, enrolled during active disease. Sequencing used peripheral blood. Recombination connected TRBV5-5 to TRBJ1-6, with 7 central nucleotides matching TRBD1. The CDR3 corresponds to CASRLQGRSYNSPLHF. The DNA sequence is as follows: TGTGCCAGCAGGCTACAGGGGAGGTCCTATAATTCACCCCTCCACTTT.